This T cell receptor (beta chain) derives from a study of blood T cells in healthy people across ages. Findings and caveats of the study: Long-lived donors exceeded aged donors in naive CD4+ cells and diversity.

The CDR3 runs to 15 residues. Germline trimming cut 0 bases from V and 3 bases from J; bases unmatched to any gene: 5. CDR1 and CDR2 from the germline V gene are SGHDT and YYEEEE. Sample-barcoded 5' priming and a J-beta primer mix drove a second PCR of roughly 7 to 11 cycles. A 12-random-nucleotide template-switch adaptor tagged each cDNA molecule. TCRdb fed the 5' RACE reads into MiXCR, producing one record per CDR3 protein. The sample carries 550,000 to 700,000 distinct CDR3 sequences, about 26% recorded once. On this clonotype: Its antigen is unidentified.

Donors each provided roughly 9.6 milliliters of peripheral blood. Total RNA, at least 6 micrograms per sample, was extracted from PBMCs. The TCR was taken from a woman in her 70s in good health. The specimen sequenced was blood. The chain couples TRBV5-6 to TRBJ2-7; TRBD2 matches at 8 bases. CDR3 nucleotide sequence: TGTGCCAGCAGCTTGGGACTAGCGACGGACTACGAGCAGTACTTC. It translates to CASSLGLATDYEQYF.